This section outlines one TCR beta chain sequence together with its context. This CDR3 has 16 amino acids. Trimming at V came to 2 bases and at J to 3 bases, leaving 6 bases not matched to a gene. The germline gives CDR1 SGHNT, CDR2 YYREEE (reference sequence). This record comes from a study of blood T cell repertoires in COVID-19. TCRdb's table, derived via immunoSEQ multiplex PCR, lists solely in-frame clones and lacks some. This sample yields 250,000 or so clones, of which 90% are seen a single time; roughly 2% belongs to the top ten. The gene calls are TRBV5-4 and TRBJ1-3; 9 bases map to TRBD1. Sequenced material: peripheral blood. This TCR came from a woman aged 55-75 years with COVID-19, enrolled during active disease. CDR3 region: CASSLSGTGIGNTIYF. In DNA form, the CDR3 reads TGTGCCAGCAGCTTATCCGGGACAGGGATTGGAAACACCATATATTTT.